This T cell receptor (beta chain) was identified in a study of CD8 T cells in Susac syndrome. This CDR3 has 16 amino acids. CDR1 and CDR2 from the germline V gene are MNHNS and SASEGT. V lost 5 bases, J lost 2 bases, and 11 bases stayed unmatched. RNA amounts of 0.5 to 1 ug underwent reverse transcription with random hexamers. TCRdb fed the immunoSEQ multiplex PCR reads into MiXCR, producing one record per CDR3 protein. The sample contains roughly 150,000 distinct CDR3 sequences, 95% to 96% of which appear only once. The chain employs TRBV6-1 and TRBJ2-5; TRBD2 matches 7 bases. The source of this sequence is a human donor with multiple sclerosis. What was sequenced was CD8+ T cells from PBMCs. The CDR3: CASSLLGGAGQETQYF. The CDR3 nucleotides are TGTGCCAGCAGTCTCCTGGGGGGAGCGGGGCAAGAGACCCAGTACTTC.